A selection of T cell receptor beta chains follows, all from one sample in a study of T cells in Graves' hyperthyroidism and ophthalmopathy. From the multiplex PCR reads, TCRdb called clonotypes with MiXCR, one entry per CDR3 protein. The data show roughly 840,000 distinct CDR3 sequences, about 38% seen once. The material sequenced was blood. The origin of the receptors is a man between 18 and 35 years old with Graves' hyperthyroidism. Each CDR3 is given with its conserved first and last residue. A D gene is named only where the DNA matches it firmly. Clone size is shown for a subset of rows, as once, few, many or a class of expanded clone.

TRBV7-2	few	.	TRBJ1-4	TGTGCCAGCAGCCAAGAATACCGGGCCCGCGGACTGGGTGAAAAACTGTTTTTT	CASSQEYRARGLGEKLFF
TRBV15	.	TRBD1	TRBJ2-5	TGTGCCACCAGCAGAGACAGGGACAGGGTCTACCAAGAGACCCAGTACTTC	CATSRDRDRVYQETQYF
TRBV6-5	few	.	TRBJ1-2	TGTGCCAGCGTCGGCAGTCTTAACTATGGCTACACCTTC	CASVGSLNYGYTF
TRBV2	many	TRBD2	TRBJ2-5	TGTGCCAGCAGCCTGAGGACTAGCCGGGAAGGATACTTC	CASSLRTSREGYF
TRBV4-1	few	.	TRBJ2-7	TGCGCCAGCAGCCAAGCGGGGGCCGACTACGAGCAGTACTTC	CASSQAGADYEQYF
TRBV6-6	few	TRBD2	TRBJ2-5	TGTGCCAGCAGGTTAGCGGGAGGGGACGAGACCCAGTACTTC	CASRLAGGDETQYF
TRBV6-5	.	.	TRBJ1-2	TGTGCCAGCAGTAGATTCCAGGGCTATGGCTACACCTTC	CASSRFQGYGYTF
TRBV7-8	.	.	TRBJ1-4	TGTGCCAGCAGCTTAGAACCTGGGGCGGTGGTTGAAAAACTGTTTTTT	CASSLEPGAVVEKLFF
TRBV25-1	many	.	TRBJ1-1	TGTGCCAGCAGCAAACCCAACACTGAAGCTTTCTTT	CASSKPNTEAFF
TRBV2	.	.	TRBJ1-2	TGTGCCAGCAGCGGGGACCGTCAAGGCTACACCTTC	CASSGDRQGYTF
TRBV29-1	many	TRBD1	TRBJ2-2	TGCAGCGTTTCGGACAGGGGGCGCGCCGGGGAGCTGTTTTTT	CSVSDRGRAGELFF
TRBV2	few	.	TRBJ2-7	TGTGCCAACAGCCAAATGGCCTACGAGCAGTACTTC	CANSQMAYEQYF
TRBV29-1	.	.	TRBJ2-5	TGCAGCGTTGAACGGGCAGGGCTCCAAGAGACCCAGTACTTC	CSVERAGLQETQYF
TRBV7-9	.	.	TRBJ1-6	TGTGCCAGCAGCCCGTGGAATTATAATTCACCCCTCCACTTT	CASSPWNYNSPLHF
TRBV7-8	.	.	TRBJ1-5	TGTGCCAGCAGCCCGCAAGCAGAAGTCAATCAGCCCCAGCATTTT	CASSPQAEVNQPQHF
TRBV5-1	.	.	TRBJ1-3	TGCGCCACCCCTGGGGCGGTTGGAAACACTATATATTTT	CATPGAVGNTIYF
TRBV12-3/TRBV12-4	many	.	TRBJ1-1	TGTGCCAGCAGTTTAGATCTGGTGAACACTGAAGCTTTCTTT	CASSLDLVNTEAFF
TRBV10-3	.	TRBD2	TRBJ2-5	TGTGCCACGCTAGCGGGGGGCAATCAAGAGACCCAGTACTTC	CATLAGGNQETQYF
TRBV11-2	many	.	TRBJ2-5	TGTGCCAGCAGCCTAGTTAGCGAGACCCAGTACTTC	CASSLVSETQYF
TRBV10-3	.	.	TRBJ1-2	TGTGCCATCAGTGAGGGGTTAGGTGGCTACACCTTC	CAISEGLGGYTF
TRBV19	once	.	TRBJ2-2	TGTGCCAGTAAGGGGGGGGGGACAGTGAACACCGGGGAGCTGTTTTTT	CASKGGGTVNTGELFF
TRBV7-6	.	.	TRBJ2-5	TGTGCCAGCAGAGATCTAGGTCCCAGGGCTATAGAGACCCAGTACTTC	CASRDLGPRAIETQYF
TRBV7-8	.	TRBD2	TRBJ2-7	TGTGCCAGCAGCTGGACTAGCGGGAGCGCCTACGAGCAGTACTTC	CASSWTSGSAYEQYF
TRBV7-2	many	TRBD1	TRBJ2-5	TGTGCCAGCAGCTCCTCGACAGGGCGGGAGACCCAGTACTTC	CASSSSTGRETQYF
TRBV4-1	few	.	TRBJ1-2	TGTGCCAGCAGCCAAGATCTCACCGACATCTACACCTTC	CASSQDLTDIYTF
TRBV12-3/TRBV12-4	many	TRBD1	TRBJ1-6	TGTGCCAGCAGGCCGGGGACAGACCGGAATTCACCCCTCCACTTT	CASRPGTDRNSPLHF
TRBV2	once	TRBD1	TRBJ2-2	TGTGCCAGCAGTTTGACCGGGACAGGGACGGGTGGGGAGCTGTTTTTT	CASSLTGTGTGGELFF
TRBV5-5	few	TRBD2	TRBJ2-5	TGTGCCAGCAGCTTGGGTGACCGGGAGGGGGGAGAGACCCAGTACTTC	CASSLGDREGGETQYF
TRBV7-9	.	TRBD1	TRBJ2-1	TGTGCCAGCCACAGGGGCGAGCAGTTCTTC	CASHRGEQFF
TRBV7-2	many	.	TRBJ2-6	TGTGCCAGCTCCCGACAGGGAGGCTTTGGGGCCAACGTCCTGACTTTC	CASSRQGGFGANVLTF
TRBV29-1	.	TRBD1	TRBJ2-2	TGCAGCGTTGAACTGGGGGACAGGGCCATTAACACCGGGGAGCTGTTTTTT	CSVELGDRAINTGELFF
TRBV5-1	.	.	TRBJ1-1	TGCGCCAGCAGCTTGTTAACAGGGTCGGGGACTGAAGCTTTCTTT	CASSLLTGSGTEAFF
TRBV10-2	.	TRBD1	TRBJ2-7	TGCGCCAGAGGACAGGGGGCAACCTACGAGCAGTACTTC	CARGQGATYEQYF
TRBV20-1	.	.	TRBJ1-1	TGCAGTGCTAGAAACCCTAGAGACACTGAAGCTTTCTTT	CSARNPRDTEAFF
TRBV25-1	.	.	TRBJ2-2	TGTGCCAGCAGCCATGGAGCAGGGCTGTTTTTT	CASSHGAGLFF
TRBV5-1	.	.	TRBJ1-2	TGCGCCAGCAGCTTGGGGGAAAGTAGATGGGGCTACACCTTC	CASSLGESRWGYTF
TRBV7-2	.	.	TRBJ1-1	TGTGCCAGCAGCCTATGGATCTCTCGACAGAACACTGAAGCTTTCTTT	CASSLWISRQNTEAFF
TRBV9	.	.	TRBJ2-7	TGTGCCAGCAGCCGGGTCTTCTTAGGGCACGAGCAGTACTTC	CASSRVFLGHEQYF
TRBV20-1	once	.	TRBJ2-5	TGCAGTGCTACCTTAGCGTGGGGGCAAGAGACCCAGTACTTC	CSATLAWGQETQYF
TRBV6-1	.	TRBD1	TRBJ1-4	TGTGCCAGCTGGGACAGGGTGAATGAAAAACTGTTTTTT	CASWDRVNEKLFF
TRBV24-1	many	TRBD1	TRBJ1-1	TGTGCCACCAGTGATGCGACAGGGAAAGTAGGAGCTTTCTTT	CATSDATGKVGAFF
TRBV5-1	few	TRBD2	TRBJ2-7	TGCGCCAGCAGCTTGCTAGCGGGAGATGGGCACGAGCAGTACTTC	CASSLLAGDGHEQYF
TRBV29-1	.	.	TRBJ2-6	TGCAGCGTTGCGACTTCTGAAGCTTTC	CSVATSEAF
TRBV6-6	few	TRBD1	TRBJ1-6	TGTGCCAGCGGACAGGATTCACCCCTCCACTTT	CASGQDSPLHF
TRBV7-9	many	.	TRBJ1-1	TGCGCCAGCAGCCAGGACGACACTGAAGCTTTCTTT	CASSQDDTEAFF